One sample yielded the 8 T cell receptor beta chains listed below, sequenced in a study of T cells in localized non-small cell lung cancer (dated by TCRdb to the early 2020s). Library preparation employed the immunoSEQ multiplex PCR assay. TCRdb provides this immuneACCESS table in a form limited to in-frame rearrangements. Some clones are lacking; in checked studies, under half of them reflect an unresolved V gene, and why the rest are absent is not known. The sample contains 35,000 to 45,000 clones, approximately 80% of them found a single time. Roughly a sixth of the sample rests with the top ten. Sequencing used peripheral blood, obtained before any cancer treatment. These TCRs come from a male donor older than 55 with stage III squamous cell lung carcinoma.

This clone was seen a handful of times. This chain uses TRBV7-2 with TRBJ2-1; 9 bases fit TRBD2. This CDR3 has 15 residues. Trimming cost V 2 bases and J 4 bases; bases outside gene matches: 3. The germline V gene encodes CDR1 SGHTA and CDR2 FQGNSA. The CDR3 DNA is TGTGCCAGCAGCTTAACTAGCGGGCTATACAATGAGCAGTTCTTC. Translated: CASSLTSGLYNEQFF.

CDR3 bases: TGTGCCTGGAGTGTACGGGGGGCTAATGAAAAACTGTTTTTT. It codes for CAWSVRGANEKLFF. The chain has TRBV30 and TRBJ1-4; maybe TRBD1 (5 bases). This CDR3 has 14 amino acids. Trimming took off 0 bases at V and 3 bases at J, with 8 bases between the two ends. In germline, CDR1 is GTSNPN, CDR2 SVGIG (reference sequence).

This rearrangement joins TRBV15 to TRBJ1-1, with unresolved D. Per the germline V gene, CDR1 is LNHNV and CDR2 is YYDKDF (reference sequence). The CDR3 runs 13 residues. With 1 base removed from V and 4 bases from J, the gap between germline ends came to 7 bases. The CDR3 protein is CATSRVGVTEAFF. The CDR3 region has the DNA TGTGCCACCAGCAGAGTCGGAGTCACTGAAGCTTTCTTT. Complete variable domain (other parts from reference TRBV15 and TRBJ1-1): DAMVIQNPRYQVTQFGKPVTLSCSQTLNHNVMYWYQQKSSQAPKLLFHYYDKDFNNEADTPDNFQSRRPNTSFCFLDIRSPGLGDTAMYLCATSRVGVTEAFFGQGTRLTVV.

The chain recombines TRBV7-6 with TRBJ2-1; 8 nucleotides line up with TRBD2. This CDR3 region has 15 residues. V shed 5 bases and J 3 bases; nucleotides not matched to a gene: 6. Per germline, CDR1 SGHVS and CDR2 FNYEAQ. The CDR3 DNA sequence: TGTGCCAGCAGCCCAACTAGCGGAAACTACAATGAGCAGTTCTTC. This sequence encodes CASSPTSGNYNEQFF.

The chain uses TRBV7-8 and TRBJ1-5; D unresolved. In germline, CDR1 is SGHVS, CDR2 FQNEAQ. CDR3 size: 13 residues. Trimming left V 1 base short and J 0 bases short, with 1 base between. CDR3 amino acids: CASSLDSNQPQHF. Written as DNA, the CDR3 is TGTGCCAGCAGCTTAGATAGCAATCAGCCCCAGCATTTT.

This clone was seen once. The chain joins TRBV19 to TRBJ2-1; unclear D gene. This CDR3 is built from 15 residues. V dropped 0 bases and J dropped 4 bases, with 10 bases sitting between them. CDR1 is LNHDA, CDR2 SQIVND, per germline (reference sequence). The CDR3 nucleotides are TGTGCCAGTAGTATAGATGTATCCAGGTACAATGAGCAGTTCTTC. It codes for CASSIDVSRYNEQFF.

This chain joins TRBV7-6 and TRBJ2-3; TRBD2 matches at 10 bases. CDR1 and CDR2 from the germline V gene are SGHVS and FNYEAQ. The ends lost 2 bases at V and 6 bases at J; junction bases unmatched: 2. The CDR3 sequence is 14 residues long. Written as DNA, the CDR3 is TGTGCCAGCAGCTTAAGTAGCGGGAGGGATACGCAGTATTTT. Protein product: CASSLSSGRDTQYF. The variable domain in full, with the rest retrieved from reference TRBV7-6 and TRBJ2-3, is GAGVSQSPRYKVTKRGQDVALRCDPISGHVSLYWYRQALGQGPEFLTYFNYEAQQDKSGLPNDRFSAERPEGSISTLTIQRTEQRDSAMYRCASSLSSGRDTQYFGPGTRLTVL.

The chain couples TRBV7-3 to TRBJ2-1; possibly TRBD1 for D (5 bases). The CDR3 extends over 16 amino acids. Trimming shortened V by 2 bases and J by 0 bases, and 11 bases separated the two germline ends. Germline assignment: CDR1 SGHTA and CDR2 FQGTGA. The CDR3 DNA reads TGTGCCAGCAGCTTAGTAGGGGCCAGCTCCTACAATGAGCAGTTCTTC. The encoded protein is CASSLVGASSYNEQFF.